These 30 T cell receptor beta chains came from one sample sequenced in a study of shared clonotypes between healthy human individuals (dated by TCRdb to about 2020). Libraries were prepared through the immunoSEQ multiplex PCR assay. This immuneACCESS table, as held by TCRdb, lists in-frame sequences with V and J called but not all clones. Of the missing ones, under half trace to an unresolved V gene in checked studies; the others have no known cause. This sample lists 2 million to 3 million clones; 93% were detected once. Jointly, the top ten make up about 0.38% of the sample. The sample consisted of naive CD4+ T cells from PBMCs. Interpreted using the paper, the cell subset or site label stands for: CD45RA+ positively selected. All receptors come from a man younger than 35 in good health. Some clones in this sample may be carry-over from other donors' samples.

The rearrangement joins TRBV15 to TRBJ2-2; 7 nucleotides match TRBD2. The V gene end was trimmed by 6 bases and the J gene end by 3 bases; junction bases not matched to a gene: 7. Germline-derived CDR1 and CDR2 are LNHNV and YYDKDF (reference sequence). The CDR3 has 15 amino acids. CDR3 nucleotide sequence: TGTGCCACCAGGAGAATGGGAGGGGACACCGGGGAGCTGTTTTTT. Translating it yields CATRRMGGDTGELFF.

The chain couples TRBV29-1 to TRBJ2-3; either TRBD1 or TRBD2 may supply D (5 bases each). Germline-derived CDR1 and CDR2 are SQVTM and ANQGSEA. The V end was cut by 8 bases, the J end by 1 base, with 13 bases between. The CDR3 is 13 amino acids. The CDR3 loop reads CSTRVGGTDTQYF. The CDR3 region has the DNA TGCAGCACCAGGGTGGGGGGCACAGATACGCAGTATTTT.

The CDR3 DNA follows: TGTGCCAGCAGTGCAATTTGGACTAGCGGCCTCTACAATGAGCAGTTCTTC. This codes for CASSAIWTSGLYNEQFF. This chain joins TRBV2 and TRBJ2-1, with 10 bases identical to TRBD2. Trimming took 4 bases from V and 3 from J; bases not matched to a gene: 9. CDR3 length equals 17 residues. Germline V gene lookup returns CDR1 SNHLY and CDR2 FYNNEI.

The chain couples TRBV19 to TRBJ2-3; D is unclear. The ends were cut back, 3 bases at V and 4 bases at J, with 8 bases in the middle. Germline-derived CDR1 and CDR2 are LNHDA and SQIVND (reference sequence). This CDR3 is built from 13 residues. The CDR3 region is CASSMFGADTQYF. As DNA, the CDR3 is TGTGCCAGTAGTATGTTTGGCGCAGATACGCAGTATTTT.

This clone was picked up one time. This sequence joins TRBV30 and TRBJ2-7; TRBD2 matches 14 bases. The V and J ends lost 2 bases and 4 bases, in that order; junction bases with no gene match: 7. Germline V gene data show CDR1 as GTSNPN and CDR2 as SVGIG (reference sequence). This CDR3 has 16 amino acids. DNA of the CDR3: TGTGCCTGGAGTCCCACCGGGACTAGCGGGAGTTACGAGCAGTACTTC. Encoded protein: CAWSPTGTSGSYEQYF.

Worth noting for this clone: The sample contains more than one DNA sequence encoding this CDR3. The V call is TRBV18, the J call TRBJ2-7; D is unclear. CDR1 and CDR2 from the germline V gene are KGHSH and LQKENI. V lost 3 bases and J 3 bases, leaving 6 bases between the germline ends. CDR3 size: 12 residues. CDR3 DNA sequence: TGTGCCAGCTCACCTACGGTCTACGAGCAGTACTTC. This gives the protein CASSPTVYEQYF.

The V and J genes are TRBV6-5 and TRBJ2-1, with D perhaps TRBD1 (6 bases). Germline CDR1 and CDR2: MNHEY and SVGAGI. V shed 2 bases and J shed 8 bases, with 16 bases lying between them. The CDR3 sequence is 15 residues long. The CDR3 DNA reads TGTGCCAGCAGTTACGGGACATCATACGGCGATGAGCAGTTCTTC. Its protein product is CASSYGTSYGDEQFF.

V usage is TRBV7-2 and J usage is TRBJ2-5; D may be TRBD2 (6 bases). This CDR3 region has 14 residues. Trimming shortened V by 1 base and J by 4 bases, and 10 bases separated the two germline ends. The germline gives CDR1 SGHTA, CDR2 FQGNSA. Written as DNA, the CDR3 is TGTGCCAGCAGCTTAGACTCGGGAGTAGAGACCCAGTACTTC. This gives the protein CASSLDSGVETQYF. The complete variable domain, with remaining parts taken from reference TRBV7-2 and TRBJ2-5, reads GAGVSQSPSNKVTEKGKDVELRCDPISGHTALYWYRQSLGQGLEFLIYFQGNSAPDKSGLPSDRFSAERTGGSVSTLTIQRTQQEDSAVYLCASSLDSGVETQYFGPGTRLLVL.

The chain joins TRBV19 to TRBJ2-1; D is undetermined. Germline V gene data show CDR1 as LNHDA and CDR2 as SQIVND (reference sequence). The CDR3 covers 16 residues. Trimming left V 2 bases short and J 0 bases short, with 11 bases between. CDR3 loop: CASSISTLSSYNEQFF. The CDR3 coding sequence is TGTGCCAGTAGTATATCGACTCTGAGCTCCTACAATGAGCAGTTCTTC.

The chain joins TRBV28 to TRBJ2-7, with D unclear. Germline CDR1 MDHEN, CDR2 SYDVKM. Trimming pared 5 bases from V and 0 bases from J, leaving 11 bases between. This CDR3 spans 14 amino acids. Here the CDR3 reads CASSRSGNSYEQYF. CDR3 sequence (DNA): TGTGCCAGCAGTCGCAGTGGTAACTCCTACGAGCAGTACTTC.

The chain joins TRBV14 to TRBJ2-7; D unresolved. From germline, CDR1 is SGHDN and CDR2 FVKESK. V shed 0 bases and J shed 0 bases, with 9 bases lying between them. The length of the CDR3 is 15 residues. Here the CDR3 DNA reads TGTGCCAGCAGCCAAGAGAGGTGGGGCTCCTACGAGCAGTACTTC. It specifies CASSQERWGSYEQYF.

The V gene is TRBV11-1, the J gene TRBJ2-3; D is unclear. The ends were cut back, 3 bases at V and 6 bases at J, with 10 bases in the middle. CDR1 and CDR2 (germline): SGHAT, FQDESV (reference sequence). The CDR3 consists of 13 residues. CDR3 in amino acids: CASSLAQRDTQYF. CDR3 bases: TGTGCCAGCAGCTTGGCGCAAAGGGATACGCAGTATTTT.

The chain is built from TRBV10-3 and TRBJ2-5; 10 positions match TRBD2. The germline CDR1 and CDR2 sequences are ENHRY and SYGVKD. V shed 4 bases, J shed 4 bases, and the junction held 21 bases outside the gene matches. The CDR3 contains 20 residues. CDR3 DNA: TGTGCCATCAGTGGCAGGGACGGATTCCTAGCGGGAGAGCGGGGAGAGACCCAGTACTTC. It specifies CAISGRDGFLAGERGETQYF.

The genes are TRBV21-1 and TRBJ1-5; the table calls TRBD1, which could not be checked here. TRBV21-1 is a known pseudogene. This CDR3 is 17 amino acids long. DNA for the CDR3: TGTGCCAGCAGCCCCACTAAACAGGGGGATAGCAATCAGCCCCAGCATTTT. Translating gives CASSPTKQGDSNQPQHF.

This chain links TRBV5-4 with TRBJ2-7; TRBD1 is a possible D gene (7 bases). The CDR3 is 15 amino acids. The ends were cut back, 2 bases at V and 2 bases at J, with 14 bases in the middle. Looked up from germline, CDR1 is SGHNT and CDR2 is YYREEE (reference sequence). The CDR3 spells CASSLRAGGTYEQYF. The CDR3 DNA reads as TGTGCCAGCAGCTTAAGGGCAGGGGGGACCTACGAGCAGTACTTC.

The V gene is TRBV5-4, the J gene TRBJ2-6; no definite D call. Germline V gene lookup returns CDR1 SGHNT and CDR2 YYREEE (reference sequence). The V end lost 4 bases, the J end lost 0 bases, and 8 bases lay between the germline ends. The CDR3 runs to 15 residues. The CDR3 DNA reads TGTGCCAGCAGCCCCACAGCCTCTGGGGCCAACGTCCTGACTTTC. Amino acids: CASSPTASGANVLTF.

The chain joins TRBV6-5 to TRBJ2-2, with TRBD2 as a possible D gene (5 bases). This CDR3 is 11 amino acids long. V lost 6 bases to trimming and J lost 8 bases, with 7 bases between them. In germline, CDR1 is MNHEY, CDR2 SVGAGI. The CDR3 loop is CASRGGGELFF. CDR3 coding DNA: TGTGCCAGCAGGGGCGGGGGGGAGCTGTTTTTT.

CDR3 region: CASSREGGSIYEQYF. CDR3 sequence (DNA): TGTGCCAGCAGTCGCGAGGGCGGGAGTATCTACGAGCAGTACTTC. The chain combines TRBV2 with TRBJ2-7; 7 nucleotides line up with TRBD2. Germline V CDR1 and CDR2: SNHLY, FYNNEI. This CDR3 is built from 15 residues. V shed 5 bases, J shed 3 bases, and the junction held 10 bases outside the gene matches.

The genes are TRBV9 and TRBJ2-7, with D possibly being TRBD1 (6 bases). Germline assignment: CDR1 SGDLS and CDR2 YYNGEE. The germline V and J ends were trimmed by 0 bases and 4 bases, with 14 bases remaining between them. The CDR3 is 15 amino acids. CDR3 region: CASSVEGHPGYEQYF. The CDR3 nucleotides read TGTGCCAGCAGCGTAGAGGGACACCCAGGTTACGAGCAGTACTTC.

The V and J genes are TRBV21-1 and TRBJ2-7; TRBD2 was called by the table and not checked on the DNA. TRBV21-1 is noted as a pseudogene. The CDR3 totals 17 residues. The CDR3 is CASSPGSIREGHFEQYF. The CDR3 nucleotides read TGTGCCAGCAGCCCTGGGTCGATCCGGGAGGGACATTTCGAGCAGTACTTC.

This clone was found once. The DNA of the CDR3 is TGTGCCAGCAGTTTCCAGGGACAGGCTACGAACACTGAAGCTTTCTTT. Protein: CASSFQGQATNTEAFF. The gene calls are TRBV27 and TRBJ1-1, with TRBD1 matching 8 bases. Per germline, CDR1 MNHEY and CDR2 SMNVEV (reference sequence). Unmatched junction bases numbered 7, after V lost 3 bases and J lost 1 base. The CDR3 consists of 16 residues.

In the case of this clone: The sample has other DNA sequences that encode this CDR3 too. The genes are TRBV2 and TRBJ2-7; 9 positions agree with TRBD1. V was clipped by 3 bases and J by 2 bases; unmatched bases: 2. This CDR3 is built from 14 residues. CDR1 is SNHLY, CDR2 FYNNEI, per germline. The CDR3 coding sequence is TGTGCCAGCAGTGACCGGACAGGGGCCTACGAGCAGTACTTC. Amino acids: CASSDRTGAYEQYF.

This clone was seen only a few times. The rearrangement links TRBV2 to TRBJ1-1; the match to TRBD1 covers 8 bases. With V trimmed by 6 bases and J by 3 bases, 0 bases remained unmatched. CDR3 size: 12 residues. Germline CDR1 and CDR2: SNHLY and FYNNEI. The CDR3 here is CASRTGDTEAFF. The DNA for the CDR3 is TGTGCCAGCAGGACAGGGGACACTGAAGCTTTCTTT.

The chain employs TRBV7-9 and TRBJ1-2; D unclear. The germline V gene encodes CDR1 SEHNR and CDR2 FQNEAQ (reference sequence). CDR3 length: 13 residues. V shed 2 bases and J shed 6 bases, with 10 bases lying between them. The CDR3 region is CASSLSIIHGYTF. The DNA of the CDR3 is TGTGCCAGCAGCTTAAGCATAATCCATGGCTACACCTTC.

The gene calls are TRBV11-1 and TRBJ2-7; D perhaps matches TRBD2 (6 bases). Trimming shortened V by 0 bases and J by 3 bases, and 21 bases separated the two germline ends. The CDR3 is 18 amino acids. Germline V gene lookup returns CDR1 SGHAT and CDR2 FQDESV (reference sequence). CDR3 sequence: CASSLATGLSGWGYEQYF. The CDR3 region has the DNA TGTGCCAGCAGCTTAGCGACGGGACTTTCAGGTTGGGGCTACGAGCAGTACTTC.

CDR3 sequence (DNA): TGTGCCAGCAGTCAACCCTCGACAGGGATCTATGGCTACACCTTC. It yields the protein CASSQPSTGIYGYTF. J is TRBJ1-2 and V is TRBV27, with 7 bases lining up with TRBD1. After removal of 5 bases from V and 4 bases from J, the junction contained 10 bases not matched to a gene. This CDR3 region has 15 residues. CDR1 MNHEY and CDR2 SMNVEV come from the germline V gene (reference sequence).

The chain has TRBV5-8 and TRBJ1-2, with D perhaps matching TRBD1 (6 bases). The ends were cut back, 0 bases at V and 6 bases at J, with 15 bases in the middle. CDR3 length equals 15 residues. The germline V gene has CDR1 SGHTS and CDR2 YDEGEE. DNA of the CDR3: TGTGCCAGCAGCTTGGGACAGGTGACTGAGGATGGCTACACCTTC. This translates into CASSLGQVTEDGYTF. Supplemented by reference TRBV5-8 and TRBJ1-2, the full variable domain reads EAGVTQSPTHLIKTRGQQATLRCSPISGHTSVYWYQQALGLGLQFLLWYDEGEERNRGNFPPRFSGRQFPNYSSELNVNALELEDSALYLCASSLGQVTEDGYTFGSGTRLTVV.

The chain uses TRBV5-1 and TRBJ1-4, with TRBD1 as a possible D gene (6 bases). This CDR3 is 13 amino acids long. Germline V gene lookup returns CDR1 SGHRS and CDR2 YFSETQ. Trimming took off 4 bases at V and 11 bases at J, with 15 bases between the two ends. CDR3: CASSVENQGKLFF. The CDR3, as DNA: TGCGCCAGCAGCGTAGAAAACCAGGGGAAACTGTTTTTT.

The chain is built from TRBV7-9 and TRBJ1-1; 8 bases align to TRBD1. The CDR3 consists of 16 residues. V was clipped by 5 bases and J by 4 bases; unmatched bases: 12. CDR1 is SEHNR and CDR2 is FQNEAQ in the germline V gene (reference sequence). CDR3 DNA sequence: TGTGCCAGCAGCCCGAAGCCAAAGGACAGGGCCACTGAAGCTTTCTTT. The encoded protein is CASSPKPKDRATEAFF.

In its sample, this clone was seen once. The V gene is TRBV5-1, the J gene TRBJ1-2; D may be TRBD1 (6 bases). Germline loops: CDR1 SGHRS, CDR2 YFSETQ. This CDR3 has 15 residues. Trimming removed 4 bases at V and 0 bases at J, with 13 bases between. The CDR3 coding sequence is TGCGCCAGCAGCATACAACAGGGCCCTAACTATGGCTACACCTTC. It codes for CASSIQQGPNYGYTF.